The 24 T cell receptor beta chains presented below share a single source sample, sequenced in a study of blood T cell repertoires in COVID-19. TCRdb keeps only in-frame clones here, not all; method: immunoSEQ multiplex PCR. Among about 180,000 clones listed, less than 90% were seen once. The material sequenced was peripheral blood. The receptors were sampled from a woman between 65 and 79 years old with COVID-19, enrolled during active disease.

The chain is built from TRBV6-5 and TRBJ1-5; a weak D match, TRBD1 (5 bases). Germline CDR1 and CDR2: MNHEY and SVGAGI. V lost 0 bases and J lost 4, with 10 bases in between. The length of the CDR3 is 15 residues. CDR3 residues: CASSYSTGGNQPQHF. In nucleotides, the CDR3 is TGTGCCAGCAGTTACTCGACTGGGGGGAATCAGCCCCAGCATTTT.

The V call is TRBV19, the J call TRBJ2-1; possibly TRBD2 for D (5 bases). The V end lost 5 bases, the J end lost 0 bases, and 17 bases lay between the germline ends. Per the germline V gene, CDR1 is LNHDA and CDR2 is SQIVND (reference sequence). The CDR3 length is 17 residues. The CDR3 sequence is CASSPRTPQSSYNEQFF. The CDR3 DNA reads TGTGCCAGTAGTCCCCGGACTCCTCAGAGCTCCTACAATGAGCAGTTCTTC.

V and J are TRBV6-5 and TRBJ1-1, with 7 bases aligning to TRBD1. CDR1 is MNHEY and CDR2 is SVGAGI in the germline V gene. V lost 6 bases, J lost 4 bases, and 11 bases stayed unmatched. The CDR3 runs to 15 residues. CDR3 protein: CASRVSGGRGTEAFF. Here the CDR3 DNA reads TGTGCCAGCAGGGTATCAGGGGGAAGGGGCACTGAAGCTTTCTTT.

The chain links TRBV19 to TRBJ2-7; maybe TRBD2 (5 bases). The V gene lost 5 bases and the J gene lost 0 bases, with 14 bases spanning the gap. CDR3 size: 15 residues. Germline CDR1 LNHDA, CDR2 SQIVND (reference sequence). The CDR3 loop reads CASSQRGKSSYEQYF. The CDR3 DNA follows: TGTGCCAGTAGTCAGAGAGGGAAGAGCTCCTACGAGCAGTACTTC.

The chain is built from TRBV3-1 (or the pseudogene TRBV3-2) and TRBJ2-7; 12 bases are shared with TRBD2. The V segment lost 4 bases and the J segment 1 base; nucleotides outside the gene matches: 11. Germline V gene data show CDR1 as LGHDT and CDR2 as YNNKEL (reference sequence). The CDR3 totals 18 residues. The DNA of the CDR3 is TGTGCCAGCAGCCCGACTCCCGGACTAGCGGGACCTTCCTACGAGCAGTACTTC. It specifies CASSPTPGLAGPSYEQYF.

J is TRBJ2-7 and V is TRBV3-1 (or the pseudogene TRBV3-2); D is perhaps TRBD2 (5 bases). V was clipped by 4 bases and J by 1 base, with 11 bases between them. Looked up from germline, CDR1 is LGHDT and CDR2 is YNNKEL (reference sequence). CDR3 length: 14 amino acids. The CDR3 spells CASSRVGISYEQYF. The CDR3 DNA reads TGTGCCAGCAGCCGCGTCGGGATATCCTACGAGCAGTACTTC.

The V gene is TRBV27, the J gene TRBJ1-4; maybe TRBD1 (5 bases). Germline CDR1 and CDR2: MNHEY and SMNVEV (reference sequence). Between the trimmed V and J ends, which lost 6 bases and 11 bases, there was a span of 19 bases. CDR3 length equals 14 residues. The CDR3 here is CASSLQRGPRKLFF. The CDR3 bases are TGTGCCAGCAGCCTACAAAGGGGCCCTAGGAAACTGTTTTTT.

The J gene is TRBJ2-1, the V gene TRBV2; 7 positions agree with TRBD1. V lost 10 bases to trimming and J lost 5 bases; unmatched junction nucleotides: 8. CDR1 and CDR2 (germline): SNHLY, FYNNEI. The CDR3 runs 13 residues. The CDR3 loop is CANPGQSNNEQFF. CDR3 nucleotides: TGTGCCAACCCGGGACAGTCTAACAATGAGCAGTTCTTC.

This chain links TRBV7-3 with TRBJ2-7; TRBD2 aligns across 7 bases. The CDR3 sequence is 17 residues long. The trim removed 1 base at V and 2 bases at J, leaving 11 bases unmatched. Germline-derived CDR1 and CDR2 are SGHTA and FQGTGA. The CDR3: CASSLMGLPGGPYEQYF. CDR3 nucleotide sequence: TGTGCCAGCAGCTTAATGGGGCTACCGGGAGGACCCTACGAGCAGTACTTC.

The CDR3 sequence: CASSSPPGNTIYF. The CDR3 nucleotides read TGTGCCAGCAGCAGCCCTCCGGGAAACACCATATATTTT. The chain joins TRBV9 to TRBJ1-3; D gene ambiguous. Trimming left V 4 bases short and J 4 bases short, with 9 bases between. Germline CDR1 reads SGDLS; CDR2 reads YYNGEE. This CDR3 is 13 amino acids long.

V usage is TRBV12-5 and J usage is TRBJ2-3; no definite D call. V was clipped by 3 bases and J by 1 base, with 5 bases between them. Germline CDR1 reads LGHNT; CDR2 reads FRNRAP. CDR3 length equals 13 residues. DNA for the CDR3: TGTGCTAGTGGTTTTTCTGGCACAGATACGCAGTATTTT. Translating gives CASGFSGTDTQYF.

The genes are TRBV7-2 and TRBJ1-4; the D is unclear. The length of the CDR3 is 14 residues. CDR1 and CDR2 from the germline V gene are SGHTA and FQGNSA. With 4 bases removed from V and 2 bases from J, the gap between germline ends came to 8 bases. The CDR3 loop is CASSSLSTNEKLFF. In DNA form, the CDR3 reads TGTGCCAGCAGCTCTCTGTCGACTAATGAAAAACTGTTTTTT.

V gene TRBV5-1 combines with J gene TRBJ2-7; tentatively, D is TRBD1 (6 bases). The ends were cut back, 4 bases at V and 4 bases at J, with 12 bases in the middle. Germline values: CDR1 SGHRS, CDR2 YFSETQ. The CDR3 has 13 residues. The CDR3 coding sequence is TGCGCCAGCAGCACGGACAGAACATACGAGCAGTACTTC. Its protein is CASSTDRTYEQYF.

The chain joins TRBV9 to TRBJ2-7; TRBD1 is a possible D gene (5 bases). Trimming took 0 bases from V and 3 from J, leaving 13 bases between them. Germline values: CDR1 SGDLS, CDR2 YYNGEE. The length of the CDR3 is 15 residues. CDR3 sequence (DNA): TGTGCCAGCAGCGTAGGGACACCCCCAGGCTACGAGCAGTACTTC. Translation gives CASSVGTPPGYEQYF. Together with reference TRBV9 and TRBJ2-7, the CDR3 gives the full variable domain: DSGVTQTPKHLITATGQRVTLRCSPRSGDLSVYWYQQSLDQGLQFLIQYYNGEERAKGNILERFSAQQFPDLHSELNLSSLELGDSALYFCASSVGTPPGYEQYFGPGTRLTVT.

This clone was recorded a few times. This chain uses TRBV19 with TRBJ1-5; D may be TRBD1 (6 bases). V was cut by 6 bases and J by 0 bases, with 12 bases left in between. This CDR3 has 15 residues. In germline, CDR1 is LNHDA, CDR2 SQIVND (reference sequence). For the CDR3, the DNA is TGTGCCAGTAGAACACAGGGTTATAGCAATCAGCCCCAGCATTTT. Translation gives CASRTQGYSNQPQHF.

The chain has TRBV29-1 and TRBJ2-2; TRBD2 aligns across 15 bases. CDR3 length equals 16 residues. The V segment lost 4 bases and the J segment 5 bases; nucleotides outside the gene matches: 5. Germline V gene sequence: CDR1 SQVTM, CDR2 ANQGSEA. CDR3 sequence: CSVARTSGRATGELFF. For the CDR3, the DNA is TGCAGCGTTGCTCGGACTAGCGGGAGGGCAACCGGGGAGCTGTTTTTT.

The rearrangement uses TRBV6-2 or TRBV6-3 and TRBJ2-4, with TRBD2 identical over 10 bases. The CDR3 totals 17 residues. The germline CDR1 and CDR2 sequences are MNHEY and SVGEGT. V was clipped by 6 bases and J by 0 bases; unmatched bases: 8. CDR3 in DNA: TGTGCCAGCAGCCCTGGACTAGCGGAGCTAGCCAAAAACATTCAGTACTTC. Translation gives CASSPGLAELAKNIQYF.

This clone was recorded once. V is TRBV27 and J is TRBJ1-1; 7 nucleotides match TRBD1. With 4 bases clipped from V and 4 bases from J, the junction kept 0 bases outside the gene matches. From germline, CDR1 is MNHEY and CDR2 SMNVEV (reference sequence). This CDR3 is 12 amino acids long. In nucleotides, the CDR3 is TGTGCCAGCAGTTACAGGGGCACTGAAGCTTTCTTT. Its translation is CASSYRGTEAFF.

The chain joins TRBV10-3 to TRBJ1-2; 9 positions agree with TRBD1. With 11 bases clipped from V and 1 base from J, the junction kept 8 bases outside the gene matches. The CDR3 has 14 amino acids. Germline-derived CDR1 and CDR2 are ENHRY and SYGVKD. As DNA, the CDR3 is TGTGCCGCCATGGGACAGGGCTTTAACTATGGCTACACCTTC. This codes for CAAMGQGFNYGYTF.

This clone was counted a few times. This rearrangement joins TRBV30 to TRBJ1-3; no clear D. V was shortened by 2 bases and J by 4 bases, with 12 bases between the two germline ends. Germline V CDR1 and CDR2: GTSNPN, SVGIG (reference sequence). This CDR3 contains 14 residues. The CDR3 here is CAWSPIESGNTIYF. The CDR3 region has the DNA TGTGCCTGGAGTCCTATAGAGTCGGGAAACACCATATATTTT.

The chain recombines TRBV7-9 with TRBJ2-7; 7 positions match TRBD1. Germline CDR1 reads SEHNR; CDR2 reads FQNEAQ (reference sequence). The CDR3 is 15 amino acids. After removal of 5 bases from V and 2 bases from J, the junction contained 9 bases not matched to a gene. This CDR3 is CASSQTGVLTYEQYF. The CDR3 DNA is TGTGCCAGCAGCCAAACAGGGGTACTGACCTACGAGCAGTACTTC.

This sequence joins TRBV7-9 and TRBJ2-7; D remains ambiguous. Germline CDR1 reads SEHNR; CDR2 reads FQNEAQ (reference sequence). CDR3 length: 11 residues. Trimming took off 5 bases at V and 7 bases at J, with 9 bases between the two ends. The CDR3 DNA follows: TGTGCCAGCAGCCAGTCGCGGGAGCAGTACTTC. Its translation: CASSQSREQYF.

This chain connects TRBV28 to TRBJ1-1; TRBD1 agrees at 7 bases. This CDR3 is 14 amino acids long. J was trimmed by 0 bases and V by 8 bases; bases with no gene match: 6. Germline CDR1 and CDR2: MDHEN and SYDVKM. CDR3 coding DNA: TGTGCCAGCTTCGCCAGGGGGGTGAACACTGAAGCTTTCTTT. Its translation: CASFARGVNTEAFF.

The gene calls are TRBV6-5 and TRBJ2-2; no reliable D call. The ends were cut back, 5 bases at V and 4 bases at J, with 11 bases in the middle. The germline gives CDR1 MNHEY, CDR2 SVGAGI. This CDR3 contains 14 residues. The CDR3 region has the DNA TGTGCCAGCAGTCTCCCACAAACCACCGGGGAGCTGTTTTTT. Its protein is CASSLPQTTGELFF.